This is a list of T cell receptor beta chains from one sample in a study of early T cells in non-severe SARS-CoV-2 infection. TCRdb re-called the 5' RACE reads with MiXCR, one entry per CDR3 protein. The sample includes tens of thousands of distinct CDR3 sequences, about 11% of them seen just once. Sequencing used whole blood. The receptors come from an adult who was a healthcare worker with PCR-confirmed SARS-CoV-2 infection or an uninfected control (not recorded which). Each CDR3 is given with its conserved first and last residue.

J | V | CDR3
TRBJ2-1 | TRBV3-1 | CASSPWAHNEQFF
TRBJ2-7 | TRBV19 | CASSRRPSPYEQYF
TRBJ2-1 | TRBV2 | CASNRGEDKMGNNEQFF
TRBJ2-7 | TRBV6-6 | CASSYQWGQGNEQYF
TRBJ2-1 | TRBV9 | CASSVKGQNNEQFF
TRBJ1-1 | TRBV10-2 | CAANWGGLNTEAFF
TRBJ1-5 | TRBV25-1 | CATYPGHF
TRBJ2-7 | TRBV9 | CASSESPSGYEQYF
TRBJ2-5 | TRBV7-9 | CASSLGGQGETQYF
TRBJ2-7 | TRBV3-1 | CASSQDLASGAHEQYF
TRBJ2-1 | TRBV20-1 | CSASTRREGQFF
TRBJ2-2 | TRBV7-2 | CASSLVTRNTGELFF
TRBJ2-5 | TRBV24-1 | CATSDDTETQYF
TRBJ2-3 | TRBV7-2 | CASSLTRRTDTQYF
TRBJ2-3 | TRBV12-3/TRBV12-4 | CASNPGLESGGDTQYF
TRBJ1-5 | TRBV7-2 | CASSLTVNQPQHF
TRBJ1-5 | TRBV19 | CASSPPRGYYSNQPQHF
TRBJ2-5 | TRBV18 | CASSRDSLRETQYF
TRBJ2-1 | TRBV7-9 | CASSFQGYSYNEQFF
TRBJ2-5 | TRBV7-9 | CASSRGGQAREAQYF
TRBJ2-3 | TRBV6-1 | CASSGLQPPPDTQYF
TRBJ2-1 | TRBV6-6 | CATRDRYYNEQFF
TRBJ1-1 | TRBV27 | CASSLSSVMNTEAFF
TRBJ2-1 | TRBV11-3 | CASSAGAPHNEQFF
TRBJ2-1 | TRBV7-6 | CASSKRGGSSFNEQFF
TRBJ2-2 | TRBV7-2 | CASSLVGAGFSGELFF
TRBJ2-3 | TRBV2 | CASSEHGGLSTDTQYF
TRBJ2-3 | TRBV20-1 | CSAPETGWASDTQYF
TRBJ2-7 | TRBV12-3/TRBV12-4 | CASRRAGGPSEQYF
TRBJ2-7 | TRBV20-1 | CRVSRTDYEQYF
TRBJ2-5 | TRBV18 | CASSPGLFQETQYF
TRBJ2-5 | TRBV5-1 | CASSLDGQPLQETQYF
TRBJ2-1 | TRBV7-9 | CASSLALSGNSYNEQFF
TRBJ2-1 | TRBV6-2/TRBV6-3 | CASSRAEREMTYNEQFF
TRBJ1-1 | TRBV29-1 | CSVLGQGAGTEAFF
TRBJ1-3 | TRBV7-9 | CASSLDRQGNTIYF
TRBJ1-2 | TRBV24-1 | CATSDYRGYGYTF
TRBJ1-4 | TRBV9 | CASSGQTGEATNEKLFF
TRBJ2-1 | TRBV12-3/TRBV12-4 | CASSRRDSKEQFF
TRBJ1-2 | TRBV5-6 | CASSSGLGQIYGYTF
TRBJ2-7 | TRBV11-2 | CASSPPGHLYEQYF
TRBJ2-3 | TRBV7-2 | CASSFFHRLAGGADTQYF
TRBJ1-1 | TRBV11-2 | CASRWTGVNTEAFF
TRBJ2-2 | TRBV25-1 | CASSEVGRGTNTGELFF
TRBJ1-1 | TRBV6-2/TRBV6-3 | CASSYGSEAFF
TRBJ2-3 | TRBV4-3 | CASSQDMAGTDTQYF
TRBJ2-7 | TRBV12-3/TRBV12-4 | CASSFSGGGSYYEQYF
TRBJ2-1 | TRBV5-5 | CASSWRGEQFF
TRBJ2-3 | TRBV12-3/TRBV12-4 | CASTSWPDTQYF
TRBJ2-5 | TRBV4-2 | CASSHDPRGQETQYF
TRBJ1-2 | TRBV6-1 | CASSEWSSYGYTF
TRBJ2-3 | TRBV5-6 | CASSLRAAGITDTQYF
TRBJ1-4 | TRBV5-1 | CASSWTGDNEKLFF
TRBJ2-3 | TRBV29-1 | CSVENQADTQYF
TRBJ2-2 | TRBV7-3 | CASSPILAGVGNTGELFF
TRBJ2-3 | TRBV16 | CASSHFPGEDTQYF
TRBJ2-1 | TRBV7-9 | CASSPSGSIRGEQFF
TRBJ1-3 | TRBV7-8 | CASSPGTHPSSGNTIYF
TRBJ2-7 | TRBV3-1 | CAGSQDDRGYEQYF
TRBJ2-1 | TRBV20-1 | CSAPSGPYNEQFF